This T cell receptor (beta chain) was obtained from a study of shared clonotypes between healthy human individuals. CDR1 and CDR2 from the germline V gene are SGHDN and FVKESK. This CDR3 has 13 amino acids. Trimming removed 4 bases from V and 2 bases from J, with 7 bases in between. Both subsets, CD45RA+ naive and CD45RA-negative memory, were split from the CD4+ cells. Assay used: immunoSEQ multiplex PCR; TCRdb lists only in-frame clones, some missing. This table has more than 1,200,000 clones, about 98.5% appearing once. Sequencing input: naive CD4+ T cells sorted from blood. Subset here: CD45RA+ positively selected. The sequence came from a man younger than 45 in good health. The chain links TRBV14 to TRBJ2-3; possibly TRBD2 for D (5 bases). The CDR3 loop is CASSLGNTDTQYF. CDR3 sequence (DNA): TGTGCCAGCAGCCTCGGGAACACAGATACGCAGTATTTT.